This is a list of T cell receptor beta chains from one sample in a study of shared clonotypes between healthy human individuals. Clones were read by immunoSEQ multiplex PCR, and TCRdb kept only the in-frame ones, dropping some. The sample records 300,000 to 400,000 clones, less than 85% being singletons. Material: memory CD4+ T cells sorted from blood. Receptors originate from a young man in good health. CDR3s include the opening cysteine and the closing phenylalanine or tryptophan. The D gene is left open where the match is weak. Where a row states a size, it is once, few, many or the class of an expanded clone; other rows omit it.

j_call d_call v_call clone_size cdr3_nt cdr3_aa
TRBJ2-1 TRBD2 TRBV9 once TGTGCCAGCAGCGGGGGGACTAGCGGGAGAGGGAATGAGCAGTTCTTC CASSGGTSGRGNEQFF
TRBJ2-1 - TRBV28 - TGTGCCAGCAGTTTATTGGGGCCCCTGCAGTTCTTC CASSLLGPLQFF
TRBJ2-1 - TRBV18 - TGTGCCAGCTCACCACCGGGAACAGGGAGAAATTACAATGAGCAGTTCTTC CASSPPGTGRNYNEQFF
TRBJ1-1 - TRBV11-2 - TGTGCCAGCAGCTCCCCCCGGAGACAAAATCGAGGCACTGAAGCTTTCTTT CASSSPRRQNRGTEAFF
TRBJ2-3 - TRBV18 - TGTGCCAGCTCATCCTACCAGGGCAGGGAAGATACGCAGTATTTT CASSSYQGREDTQYF
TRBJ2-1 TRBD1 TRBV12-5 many TGTGCTAGTGGTTCGCAAGCACAGGGGATGAAGTTCTTC CASGSQAQGMKFF
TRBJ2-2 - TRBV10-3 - TGTGCCATCAGGGGGCCCGGGGAGCTGTTTTTT CAIRGPGELFF
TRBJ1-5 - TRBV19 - TGTGCCAGCGAGAGTAGGGATAGCAATCAGCCCCAGCATTTT CASESRDSNQPQHF
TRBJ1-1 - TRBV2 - TGTGCCAGCAGCTTACAGAACACTGAAGCTTTCTTT CASSLQNTEAFF
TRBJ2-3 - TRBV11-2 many TGTGCCAGCAGCTTGCCCGTAGTTGCTACGCAGTATTTT CASSLPVVATQYF
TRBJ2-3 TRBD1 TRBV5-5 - TGTGCCAGCAGCGACCCGGGACAGGGCACAGATACGCAGTATTTT CASSDPGQGTDTQYF
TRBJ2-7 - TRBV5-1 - TGCGCCAGCAGCTTGGACCAGTTTCATTACGAGCAGTACTTC CASSLDQFHYEQYF
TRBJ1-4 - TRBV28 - TGTGCCAGCAGTTCCCTTGGGCGGGTCGGAGCGACAACTAATGAAAAACTGTTTTTT CASSSLGRVGATTNEKLFF
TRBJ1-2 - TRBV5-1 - TGCGCCAGCAGCTTGGAGTCGGGGTACTATGGCTACACCTTC CASSLESGYYGYTF
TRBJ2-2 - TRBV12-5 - TGTGCTAGTGGTTTGGTAGCGGGGAACACCGGGGAGCTGTTTTTT CASGLVAGNTGELFF
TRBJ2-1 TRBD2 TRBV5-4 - TGTGCCAGCAGCTGGGAGGGTCGGTCGGGAGGGCCGGTTGAGCAGTTCTTC CASSWEGRSGGPVEQFF
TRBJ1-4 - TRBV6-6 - TGTGCCAGCAGTTTAATCGGGGATGAAAAACTGTTTTTT CASSLIGDEKLFF